The rows below give T cell receptor beta chains drawn from one sample of a study of identical twins. Via MiXCR, TCRdb re-called the 5' RACE reads, giving one row per CDR3 protein. The top ten hold 0.8% to 1% of the sample, which has roughly 500,000 distinct CDR3 sequences, approximately 22% seen once. These same records also appear under a second study, on T cells expressing NK-cell markers.

Sequencing used CD4+ T cells sorted from blood. The receptors originated from a young woman in good health. The CDR3 runs from the conserved cysteine through the conserved F or W. A D gene is named only where the DNA matches it firmly. Clone size, where shown, is once, few, many, or a class for clones that have expanded.

cdr3_nt: TGTGCCAGCAGCTTAAGGGCTAGCGGGGGAGGAGAGACCCAGTACTTC
cdr3_aa: CASSLRASGGGETQYF
clone_size: .
d_call: TRBD2
v_call: TRBV7-6
j_call: TRBJ2-5

cdr3_nt: TGTGCCAGCAAGATGAGGGCTACTAACTATGGCTACACCTTC
cdr3_aa: CASKMRATNYGYTF
clone_size: few
d_call: .
v_call: TRBV6-1
j_call: TRBJ1-2

cdr3_nt: TGTGCCAGCAGACTCGCGGGGGGCATTCAGTACTTC
cdr3_aa: CASRLAGGIQYF
clone_size: .
d_call: TRBD2
v_call: TRBV2
j_call: TRBJ2-4

cdr3_nt: TGCGCCAGCAGCTTGGAGGTTCCAGGGGAGGCGACCCAGTACTTC
cdr3_aa: CASSLEVPGEATQYF
clone_size: few
d_call: .
v_call: TRBV5-1
j_call: TRBJ2-5

cdr3_nt: TGTGCCAGCAGCTTGCTAGGGTGGCAATTCGAGCAGTTCTTC
cdr3_aa: CASSLLGWQFEQFF
clone_size: .
d_call: .
v_call: TRBV7-2
j_call: TRBJ2-1

cdr3_nt: TGCAGTGCTAGACTGTTCGGAAATGAGCAGTTCTTC
cdr3_aa: CSARLFGNEQFF
clone_size: few
d_call: .
v_call: TRBV20-1
j_call: TRBJ2-1

cdr3_nt: TGTGCCAGCAGATCGGGAGTCACCGGGGAGCTGTTTTTT
cdr3_aa: CASRSGVTGELFF
clone_size: once
d_call: .
v_call: TRBV7-2
j_call: TRBJ2-2

cdr3_nt: TGCGCCAGCAGCTCAGAGAATGAAAAACTGTTTTTT
cdr3_aa: CASSSENEKLFF
clone_size: few
d_call: .
v_call: TRBV5-1
j_call: TRBJ1-4

cdr3_nt: TGTGCCTGCACTCAAGGGCTAGCGGGAGGGCTGAGGACCGGGGAGCTGTTTTTT
cdr3_aa: CACTQGLAGGLRTGELFF
clone_size: few
d_call: TRBD2
v_call: TRBV5-5
j_call: TRBJ2-2

cdr3_nt: TGTGCCAGCAGCTTAGGAATCAGGGGGGCCTACAATGAGCAGTTCTTC
cdr3_aa: CASSLGIRGAYNEQFF
clone_size: .
d_call: .
v_call: TRBV13
j_call: TRBJ2-1

cdr3_nt: TGTGCCAGCAGCCAAAACCGACAGAACTACGAGCAGTACTTC
cdr3_aa: CASSQNRQNYEQYF
clone_size: .
d_call: .
v_call: TRBV3-1
j_call: TRBJ2-7

cdr3_nt: TGTGCCAGCAGTCGGACAGGGCAATACGAGCAGTACTTC
cdr3_aa: CASSRTGQYEQYF
clone_size: once
d_call: TRBD1
v_call: TRBV6-6
j_call: TRBJ2-7

cdr3_nt: TGTGCCAGCAGTTTTGAGGGCGCCTACTCCGGGGAGCTGTTTTTT
cdr3_aa: CASSFEGAYSGELFF
clone_size: .
d_call: .
v_call: TRBV27
j_call: TRBJ2-2

cdr3_nt: TGTGCCAGCAGTTCCCACGGGGTAGGCTACGAGCAGTACTTC
cdr3_aa: CASSSHGVGYEQYF
clone_size: .
d_call: .
v_call: TRBV6-5
j_call: TRBJ2-7

cdr3_nt: TGTGCCAGCAGCTTACTGTCCCTGGATGAGCAGTTCTTC
cdr3_aa: CASSLLSLDEQFF
clone_size: few
d_call: .
v_call: TRBV7-6
j_call: TRBJ2-1

cdr3_nt: TGTGCCAGCAGCCGAACCCCTCACTTGAGGGCTTTCTTT
cdr3_aa: CASSRTPHLRAFF
clone_size: .
d_call: .
v_call: TRBV11-2
j_call: TRBJ1-1

cdr3_nt: TGTGCCAGCAGCTTAGGGGGGGGATCAAAAGACGAGCAGTACTTC
cdr3_aa: CASSLGGGSKDEQYF
clone_size: .
d_call: TRBD2
v_call: TRBV7-9
j_call: TRBJ2-7